The 21 T cell receptor beta chains given below trace back to one sample, sequenced in a study of blood T cell repertoires in COVID-19. Data came from immunoSEQ multiplex PCR; TCRdb stores just in-frame clones and leaves some out. The sample shows 200,000 to 250,000 clones, more than 70% of them seen only once. The material sequenced was PBMCs or T cells enriched from blood (not recorded which). The receptors here all came from a woman in her forties with acute COVID-19.

This chain links TRBV6-1 with TRBJ2-5; 11 nucleotides match TRBD2. In germline, CDR1 is MNHNS, CDR2 SASEGT. The CDR3 totals 16 residues. The V gene end was trimmed by 2 bases and the J gene end by 0 bases; junction bases not matched to a gene: 2. Here the CDR3 DNA reads TGTGCCAGCAGTGAACTAGCGGGGGGCCACCAAGAGACCCAGTACTTC. As protein: CASSELAGGHQETQYF.

The CDR3 bases are TGTGCCAGCAAGCCGGGACAGGGGACGCACGAGCAGTACTTC. It encodes CASKPGQGTHEQYF. This chain connects TRBV6-5 to TRBJ2-7; 10 bases agree with TRBD1. CDR3 length: 14 amino acids. Germline loops: CDR1 MNHEY, CDR2 SVGAGI. Trimming cost V 7 bases and J 5 bases; bases outside gene matches: 8.

The chain joins TRBV19 to TRBJ1-2, with 8 bases that match TRBD1. Germline CDR1 reads LNHDA; CDR2 reads SQIVND (reference sequence). V lost 6 bases and J lost 6; bases outside the gene matches: 3. This CDR3 region has 12 residues. Written as DNA, the CDR3 is TGTGCCAGTAGACGGACAGGGCATGGCTACACCTTC. This sequence encodes CASRRTGHGYTF.

V is TRBV6-5 and J is TRBJ2-7, with D possibly TRBD1 on 5 matching bases. Germline CDR1 reads MNHEY; CDR2 reads SVGAGI. Trimming took 5 bases from V and 0 from J, leaving 14 bases between them. The CDR3 is 15 amino acids. The CDR3 bases are TGTGCCAGCAGTCCAGGGAAGCCAACCTCCTACGAGCAGTACTTC. Residues: CASSPGKPTSYEQYF.

The V and J genes are TRBV30 and TRBJ1-4; a weak D match, TRBD1 (5 bases). The germline gives CDR1 GTSNPN, CDR2 SVGIG (reference sequence). The CDR3 has 15 residues. V was trimmed by 0 bases and J by 10 bases, leaving 18 bases between them. The CDR3 DNA sequence: TGTGCCTGGAGTGTTTCCGGCAGGGCGACGCCAAAACTGTTTTTT. Translating gives CAWSVSGRATPKLFF.

The chain has TRBV30 and TRBJ1-6; D gene unclear. CDR1 is GTSNPN and CDR2 is SVGIG in the germline V gene (reference sequence). This CDR3 spans 14 amino acids. V was clipped by 2 bases and J by 5 bases, with 10 bases between them. The CDR3 nucleotides are TGTGCCTGGAGTAGTGGCACAGATAATTCACCCCTCCACTTT. Residues: CAWSSGTDNSPLHF. The entire variable domain, with the rest obtained from reference TRBV30 and TRBJ1-6, is as follows: SQTIHQWPATLVQPVGSPLSLECTVEGTSNPNLYWYRQAAGRGLQLLFYSVGIGQISSEVPQNLSASRPQDRQFILSSKKLLLSDSGFYLCAWSSGTDNSPLHFGNGTRLTVT.

The gene calls are TRBV30 and TRBJ2-3; TRBD2 aligns across 10 bases. The germline gives CDR1 GTSNPN, CDR2 SVGIG (reference sequence). V lost 1 base to trimming and J lost 6 bases; unmatched junction nucleotides: 13. This CDR3 region has 17 residues. The CDR3: CAWSEGVAGGPGDTQYF. The CDR3 nucleotides are TGTGCCTGGAGTGAGGGGGTAGCGGGAGGCCCCGGGGATACGCAGTATTTT.

V gene TRBV7-8 combines with J gene TRBJ1-3, with TRBD1 as a possible D gene (5 bases). V lost 1 base and J lost 0, with 10 bases in between. CDR1 is SGHVS and CDR2 is FQNEAQ in the germline V gene. The CDR3 sequence is 16 residues long. The CDR3 region has the DNA TGTGCCAGCAGCTTAGTAACAGGCCGCTCTGGAAACACCATATATTTT. Translation gives CASSLVTGRSGNTIYF.

This rearrangement joins TRBV19 to TRBJ1-4; tentatively, D is TRBD1 (5 bases). V lost 4 bases to trimming and J lost 5 bases, with 11 bases between them. CDR1 and CDR2 from the germline V gene are LNHDA and SQIVND (reference sequence). The CDR3 contains 14 residues. CDR3 DNA sequence: TGTGCCAGTAGTACACGACAGCAGAATGAAAAACTGTTTTTT. Amino acids: CASSTRQQNEKLFF.

This chain uses TRBV27 with TRBJ2-3; perhaps TRBD2 as D (7 bases). This CDR3 has 16 residues. In germline, CDR1 is MNHEY, CDR2 SMNVEV (reference sequence). The V end lost 4 bases, the J end lost 3 bases, and 17 bases lay between the germline ends. The CDR3 loop is CASSSRRGGGTDTQYF. The DNA of the CDR3 is TGTGCCAGCAGTTCCCGGAGGGGGGGTGGAACAGATACGCAGTATTTT.

The J gene is TRBJ2-2, the V gene TRBV28, with 8 bases identical to TRBD2. V was pared by 6 bases and J by 4 bases, with 10 bases of the junction left unmatched. CDR3 length: 16 residues. CDR1 MDHEN and CDR2 SYDVKM come from the germline V gene. The CDR3 loop reads CASSPAGGTATGELFF. The CDR3 region has the DNA TGTGCCAGCAGCCCCGCGGGGGGTACAGCCACCGGGGAGCTGTTTTTT.

The chain has TRBV6-5 and TRBJ1-2; 7 nucleotides match TRBD1. The CDR3 covers 13 residues. With 2 bases clipped from V and 5 bases from J, the junction kept 2 bases outside the gene matches. Germline values: CDR1 MNHEY, CDR2 SVGAGI. The CDR3 coding sequence is TGTGCCAGCAGTTACCAGGGGGATTATGGCTACACCTTC. Amino acids: CASSYQGDYGYTF.

This clone was observed a handful of times. The chain employs TRBV7-2 and TRBJ2-5; 9 bases agree with TRBD1. The J segment lost 2 bases and the V segment lost 6 bases, leaving 7 bases of the junction unmatched. Per the germline V gene, CDR1 is SGHTA and CDR2 is FQGNSA. The CDR3 consists of 15 residues. The CDR3 here is CASSFDRGWQETQYF. DNA for the CDR3: TGTGCCAGCAGTTTTGACAGGGGGTGGCAAGAGACCCAGTACTTC.

The V gene is TRBV6-4, the J gene TRBJ2-2, with TRBD1 matching over 8 bases. Looked up from germline, CDR1 is MRHNA and CDR2 is SNTAGT. V gave up 6 bases and J gave up 4 bases; unmatched junction bases: 4. This CDR3 comprises 14 residues. The CDR3 protein is CASRLQGATGELFF. The CDR3, as DNA: TGTGCCAGCAGACTTCAGGGGGCCACCGGGGAGCTGTTTTTT.

V gene TRBV5-1 combines with J gene TRBJ1-2; 9 nucleotides agree with TRBD1. The CDR3 spans 12 residues. Germline assignment: CDR1 SGHRS and CDR2 YFSETQ. J gave up 8 bases and V 4 bases, and 3 bases lay outside the gene matches. The CDR3 DNA is TGCGCCAGCAGCCGAGACAGGGGGGGCTACACCTTC. It yields the protein CASSRDRGGYTF.

The rearrangement uses TRBV5-1 and TRBJ2-7; D gene unclear. The ends were cut back, 2 bases at V and 1 base at J, with 10 bases in the middle. Per germline, CDR1 SGHRS and CDR2 YFSETQ. The CDR3 spans 14 residues. CDR3 in amino acids: CASSFQAHSYEQYF. In DNA form, the CDR3 reads TGCGCCAGCAGCTTCCAGGCCCATTCCTACGAGCAGTACTTC.

This rearrangement joins TRBV7-3 to TRBJ1-4, with D maybe TRBD1 (6 bases). V was trimmed by 7 bases and J by 4 bases, leaving 19 bases between them. The CDR3 sequence is 16 residues long. Germline CDR1 is SGHTA and CDR2 is FQGTGA. The CDR3 loop is CASTRSGGEDNEKLFF. The CDR3 DNA is TGTGCCAGCACCAGATCGGGGGGCGAAGATAATGAAAAACTGTTTTTT.

The chain is built from TRBV4-3 and TRBJ2-2; TRBD2 agrees at 7 bases. CDR3 length: 16 amino acids. V trimming: 0 bases; J trimming: 5 bases; junction bases outside the gene matches: 6. Germline loops: CDR1 LGHNA, CDR2 YSLEER. CDR3 sequence: CASSQDGPGGTGELFF. The CDR3 region has the DNA TGCGCCAGCAGCCAAGATGGGCCGGGGGGAACCGGGGAGCTGTTTTTT.

V gene TRBV28 combines with J gene TRBJ1-1, with 7 positions matching TRBD1. V lost 7 bases, J lost 1 base, and 3 bases stayed unmatched. The CDR3 totals 13 residues. Germline V gene data show CDR1 as MDHEN and CDR2 as SYDVKM. DNA for the CDR3: TGTGCCAGCACCCGACAGGGGAACACTGAAGCTTTCTTT. Its protein is CASTRQGNTEAFF.

In its sample, this clone was seen once. The chain recombines TRBV5-4 with TRBJ2-2; 10 nucleotides match TRBD2. Germline V gene sequence: CDR1 SGHNT, CDR2 YYREEE (reference sequence). The CDR3 has 15 amino acids. Trimming cost V 3 bases and J 4 bases; bases outside gene matches: 3. The DNA of the CDR3 is TGTGCCAGCAGCTGGAGCGGGAGGGGCACCGGGGAGCTGTTTTTT. It translates to CASSWSGRGTGELFF.

The chain uses TRBV5-1 and TRBJ2-1; 11 nucleotides align to TRBD2. The CDR3 has 16 amino acids. The V segment lost 0 bases and the J segment 4 bases; nucleotides outside the gene matches: 3. Germline V gene lookup returns CDR1 SGHRS and CDR2 YFSETQ. The CDR3 reads CASSLAGTSGYNEQFF. The CDR3 bases are TGCGCCAGCAGCTTGGCCGGGACTAGCGGATACAATGAGCAGTTCTTC.